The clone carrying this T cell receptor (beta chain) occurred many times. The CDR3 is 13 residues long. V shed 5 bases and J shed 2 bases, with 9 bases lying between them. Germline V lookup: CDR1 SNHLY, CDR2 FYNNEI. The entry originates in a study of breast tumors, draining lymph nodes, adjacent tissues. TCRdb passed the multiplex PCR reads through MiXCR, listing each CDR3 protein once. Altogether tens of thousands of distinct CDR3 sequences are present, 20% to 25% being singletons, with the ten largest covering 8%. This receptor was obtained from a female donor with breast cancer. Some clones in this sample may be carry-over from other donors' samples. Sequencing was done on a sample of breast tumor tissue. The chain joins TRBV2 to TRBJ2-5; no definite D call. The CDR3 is CASSREVQETQYF. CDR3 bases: TGTGCCAGCAGTAGGGAAGTACAAGAGACCCAGTACTTC.